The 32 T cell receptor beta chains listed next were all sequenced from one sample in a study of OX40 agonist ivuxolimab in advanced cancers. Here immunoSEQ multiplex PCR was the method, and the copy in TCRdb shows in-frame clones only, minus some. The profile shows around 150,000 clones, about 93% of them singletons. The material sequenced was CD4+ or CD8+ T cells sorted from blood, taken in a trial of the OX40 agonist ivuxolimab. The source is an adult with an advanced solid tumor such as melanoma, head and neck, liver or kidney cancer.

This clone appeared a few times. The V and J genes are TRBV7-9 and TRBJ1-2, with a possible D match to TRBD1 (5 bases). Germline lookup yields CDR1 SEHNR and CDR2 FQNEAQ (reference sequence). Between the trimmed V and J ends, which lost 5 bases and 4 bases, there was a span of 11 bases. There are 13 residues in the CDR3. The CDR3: CASSLGPSYGYTF. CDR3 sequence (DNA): TGTGCCAGCAGCCTGGGACCGTCCTATGGCTACACCTTC.

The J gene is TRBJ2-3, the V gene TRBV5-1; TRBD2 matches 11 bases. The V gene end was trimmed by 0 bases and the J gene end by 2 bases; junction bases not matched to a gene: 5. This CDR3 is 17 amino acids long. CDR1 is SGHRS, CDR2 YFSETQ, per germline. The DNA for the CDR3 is TGCGCCAGCAGCTTGGCCCTAGCGGGGGGACTCACAGATACGCAGTATTTT. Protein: CASSLALAGGLTDTQYF. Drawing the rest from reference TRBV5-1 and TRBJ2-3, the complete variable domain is KAGVTQTPRYLIKTRGQQVTLSCSPISGHRSVSWYQQTPGQGLQFLFEYFSETQRNKGNFPGRFSGRQFSNSRSEMNVSTLELGDSALYLCASSLALAGGLTDTQYFGPGTRLTVL.

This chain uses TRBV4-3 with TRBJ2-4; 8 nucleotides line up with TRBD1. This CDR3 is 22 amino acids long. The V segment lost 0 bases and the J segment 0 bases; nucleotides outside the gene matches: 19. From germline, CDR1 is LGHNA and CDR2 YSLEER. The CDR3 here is CASSQDPALRGQVTLAKNIQYF. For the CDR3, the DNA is TGCGCCAGCAGCCAAGATCCCGCTCTCCGGGGACAGGTGACGCTAGCCAAAAACATTCAGTACTTC.

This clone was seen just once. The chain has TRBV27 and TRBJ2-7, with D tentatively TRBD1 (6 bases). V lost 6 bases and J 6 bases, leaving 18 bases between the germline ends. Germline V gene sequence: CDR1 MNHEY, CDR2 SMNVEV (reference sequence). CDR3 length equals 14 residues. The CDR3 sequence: CASSLIRGQSEQYF. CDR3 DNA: TGTGCCAGCAGCCTCATACGCGGACAGTCCGAGCAGTACTTC.

CDR3 in DNA: TGTGCCAGCAGTTCCTGGACAGGGAGTAGTGAAAAACTGTTTTTT. Its protein product is CASSSWTGSSEKLFF. The chain is built from TRBV27 and TRBJ1-4; 8 bases agree with TRBD1. Germline V gives CDR1 MNHEY, CDR2 SMNVEV (reference sequence). The J segment lost 7 bases and the V segment lost 4 bases, leaving 8 bases of the junction unmatched. This CDR3 spans 15 amino acids.

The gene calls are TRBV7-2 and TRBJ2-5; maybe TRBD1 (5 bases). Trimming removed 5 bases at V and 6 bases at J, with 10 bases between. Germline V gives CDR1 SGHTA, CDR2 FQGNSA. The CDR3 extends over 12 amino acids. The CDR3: CASSRAGKTQYF. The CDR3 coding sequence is TGTGCCAGCAGCCGGGCAGGGAAGACCCAGTACTTC.

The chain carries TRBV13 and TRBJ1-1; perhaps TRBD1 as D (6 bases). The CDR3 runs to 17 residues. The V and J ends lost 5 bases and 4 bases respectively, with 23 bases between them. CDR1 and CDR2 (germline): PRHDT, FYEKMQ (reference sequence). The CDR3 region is CASSVRGGKENRTEAFF. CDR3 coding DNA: TGTGCCAGCAGCGTACGTGGGGGCAAGGAAAATCGCACTGAAGCTTTCTTT. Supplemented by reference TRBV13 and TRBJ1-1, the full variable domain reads AAGVIQSPRHLIKEKRETATLKCYPIPRHDTVYWYQQGPGQDPQFLISFYEKMQSDKGSIPDRFSAQQFSDYHSELNMSSLELGDSALYFCASSVRGGKENRTEAFFGQGTRLTVV.

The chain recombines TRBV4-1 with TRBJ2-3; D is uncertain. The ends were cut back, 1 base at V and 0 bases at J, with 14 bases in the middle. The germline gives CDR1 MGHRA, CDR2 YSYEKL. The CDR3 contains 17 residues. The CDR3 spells CASSQGNSQTSTDTQYF. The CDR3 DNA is TGCGCCAGCAGCCAAGGAAACAGTCAAACCAGCACAGATACGCAGTATTTT.

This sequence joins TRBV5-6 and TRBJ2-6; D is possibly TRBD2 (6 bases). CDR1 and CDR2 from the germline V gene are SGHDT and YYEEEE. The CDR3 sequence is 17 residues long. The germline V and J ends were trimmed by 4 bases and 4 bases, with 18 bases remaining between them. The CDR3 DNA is TGTGCCAGCAGCCGTGCCCTAGGAGGGGAAGGGGCCAACGTCCTGACTTTC. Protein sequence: CASSRALGGEGANVLTF.

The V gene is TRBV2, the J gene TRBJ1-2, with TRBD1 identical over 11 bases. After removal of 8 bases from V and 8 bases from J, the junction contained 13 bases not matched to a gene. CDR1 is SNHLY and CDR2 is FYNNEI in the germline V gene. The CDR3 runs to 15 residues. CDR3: CASRNRDRGAWGYTF. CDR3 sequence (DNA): TGTGCCAGCCGGAACCGGGACAGGGGGGCCTGGGGCTACACCTTC.

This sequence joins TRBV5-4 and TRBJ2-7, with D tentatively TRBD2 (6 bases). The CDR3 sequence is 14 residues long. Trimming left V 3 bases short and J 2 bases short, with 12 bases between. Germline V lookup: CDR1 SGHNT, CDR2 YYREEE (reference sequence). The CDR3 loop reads CASSSVEGAYEQYF. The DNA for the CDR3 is TGTGCCAGCAGCTCGGTGGAGGGTGCCTACGAGCAGTACTTC.

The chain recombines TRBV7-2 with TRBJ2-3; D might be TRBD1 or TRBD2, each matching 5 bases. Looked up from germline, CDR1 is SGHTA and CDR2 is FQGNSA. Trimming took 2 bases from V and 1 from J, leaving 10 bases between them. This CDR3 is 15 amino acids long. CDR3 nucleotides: TGTGCCAGCAGCTTATATGTGGGACGCACAGATACGCAGTATTTT. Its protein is CASSLYVGRTDTQYF. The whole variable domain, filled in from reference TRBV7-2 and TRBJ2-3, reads GAGVSQSPSNKVTEKGKDVELRCDPISGHTALYWYRQSLGQGLEFLIYFQGNSAPDKSGLPSDRFSAERTGGSVSTLTIQRTQQEDSAVYLCASSLYVGRTDTQYFGPGTRLTVL.

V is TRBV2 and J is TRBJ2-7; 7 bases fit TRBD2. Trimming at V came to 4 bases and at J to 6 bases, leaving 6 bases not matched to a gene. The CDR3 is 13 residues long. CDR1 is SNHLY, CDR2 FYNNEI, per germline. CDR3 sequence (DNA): TGTGCCAGCAGTGGCCGGGAGGCAGCCGAGCAGTACTTC. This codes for CASSGREAAEQYF.

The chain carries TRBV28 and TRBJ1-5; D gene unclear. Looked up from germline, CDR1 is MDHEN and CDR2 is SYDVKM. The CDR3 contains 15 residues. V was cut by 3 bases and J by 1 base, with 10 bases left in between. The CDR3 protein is CASSFLRISNQPQHF. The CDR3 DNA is TGTGCCAGCAGTTTTCTCAGAATAAGCAATCAGCCCCAGCATTTT.

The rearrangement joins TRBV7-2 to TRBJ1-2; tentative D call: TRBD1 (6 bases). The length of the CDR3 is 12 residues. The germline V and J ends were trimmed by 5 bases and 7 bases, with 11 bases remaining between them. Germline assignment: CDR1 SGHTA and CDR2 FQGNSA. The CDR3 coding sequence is TGTGCCAGCAGCCCAGTAGGGGGTGGCTACACCTTC. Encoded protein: CASSPVGGGYTF.

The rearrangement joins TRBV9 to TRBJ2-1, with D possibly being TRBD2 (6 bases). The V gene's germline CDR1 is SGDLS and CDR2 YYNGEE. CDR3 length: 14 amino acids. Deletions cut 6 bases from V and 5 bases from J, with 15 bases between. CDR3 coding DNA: TGTGCCAGCACCCGGACTAATAAGGACAATGAGCAGTTCTTC. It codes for CASTRTNKDNEQFF.

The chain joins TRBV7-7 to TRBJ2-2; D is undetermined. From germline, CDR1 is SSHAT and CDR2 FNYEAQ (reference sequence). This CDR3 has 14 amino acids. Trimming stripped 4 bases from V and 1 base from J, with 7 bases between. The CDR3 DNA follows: TGTGCCAGCAGCTCCCGGTGGAACACCGGGGAGCTGTTTTTT. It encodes CASSSRWNTGELFF. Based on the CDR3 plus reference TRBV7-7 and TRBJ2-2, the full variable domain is GAGVSQSPRYKVTKRGQDVTLRCDPISSHATLYWYQQALGQGPEFLTYFNYEAQPDKSGLPSDRFSAERPEGSISTLTIQRTEQRDSAMYRCASSSRWNTGELFFGEGSRLTVL.

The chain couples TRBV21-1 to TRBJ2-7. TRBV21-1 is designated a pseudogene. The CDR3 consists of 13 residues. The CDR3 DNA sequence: TGTGCCAGCAGCAAAGCGAAGGACTACGAGCAGTACTTC. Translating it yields CASSKAKDYEQYF.

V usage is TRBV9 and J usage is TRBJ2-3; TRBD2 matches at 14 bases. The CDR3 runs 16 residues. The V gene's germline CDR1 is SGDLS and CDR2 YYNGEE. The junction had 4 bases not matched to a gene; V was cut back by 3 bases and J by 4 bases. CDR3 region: CASSATSGRASDTQYF. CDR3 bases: TGTGCCAGCAGCGCGACTAGCGGGAGGGCCTCAGATACGCAGTATTTT. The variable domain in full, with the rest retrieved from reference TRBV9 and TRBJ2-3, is DSGVTQTPKHLITATGQRVTLRCSPRSGDLSVYWYQQSLDQGLQFLIQYYNGEERAKGNILERFSAQQFPDLHSELNLSSLELGDSALYFCASSATSGRASDTQYFGPGTRLTVL.

The chain's CDR3 is CASSTPRQGSNEQFF. The CDR3 coding sequence is TGCGCCAGCAGCACCCCCCGACAGGGTTCGAATGAGCAGTTCTTC. The chain combines TRBV5-1 with TRBJ2-1, with 7 bases fitting TRBD1. Germline V CDR1 and CDR2: SGHRS, YFSETQ. V lost 4 bases to trimming and J lost 7 bases; unmatched junction nucleotides: 11. The CDR3 runs to 15 residues. The full variable domain, its missing parts supplied by reference TRBV5-1 and TRBJ2-1, is KAGVTQTPRYLIKTRGQQVTLSCSPISGHRSVSWYQQTPGQGLQFLFEYFSETQRNKGNFPGRFSGRQFSNSRSEMNVSTLELGDSALYLCASSTPRQGSNEQFFGPGTRLTVL.

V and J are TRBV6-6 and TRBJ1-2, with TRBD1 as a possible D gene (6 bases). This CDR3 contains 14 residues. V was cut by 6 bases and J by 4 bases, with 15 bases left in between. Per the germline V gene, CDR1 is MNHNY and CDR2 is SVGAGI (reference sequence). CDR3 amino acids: CASSSYRAVYGYTF. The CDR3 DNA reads TGTGCCAGCAGCTCATACAGGGCGGTCTATGGCTACACCTTC.

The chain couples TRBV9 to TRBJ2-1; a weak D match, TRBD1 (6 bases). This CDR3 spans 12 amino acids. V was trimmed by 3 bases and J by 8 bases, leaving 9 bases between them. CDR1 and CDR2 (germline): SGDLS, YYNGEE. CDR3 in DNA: TGTGCCAGCAGCGCGCAGGGGTATGAGCAGTTCTTC. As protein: CASSAQGYEQFF. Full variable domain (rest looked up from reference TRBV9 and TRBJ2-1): DSGVTQTPKHLITATGQRVTLRCSPRSGDLSVYWYQQSLDQGLQFLIQYYNGEERAKGNILERFSAQQFPDLHSELNLSSLELGDSALYFCASSAQGYEQFFGPGTRLTVL.

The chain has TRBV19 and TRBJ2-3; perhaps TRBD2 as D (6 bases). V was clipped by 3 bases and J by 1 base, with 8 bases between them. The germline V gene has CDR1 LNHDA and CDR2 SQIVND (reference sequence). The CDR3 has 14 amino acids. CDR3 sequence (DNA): TGTGCCAGTAGTATCCGCGGGGGCACAGATACGCAGTATTTT. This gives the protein CASSIRGGTDTQYF.

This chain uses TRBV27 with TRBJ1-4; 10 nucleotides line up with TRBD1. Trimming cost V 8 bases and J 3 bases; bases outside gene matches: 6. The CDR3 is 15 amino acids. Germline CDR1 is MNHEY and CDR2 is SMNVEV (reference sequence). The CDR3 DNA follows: TGTGCCAGCCAGAGGGACAGGGGTCCTAATGAAAAACTGTTTTTT. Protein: CASQRDRGPNEKLFF. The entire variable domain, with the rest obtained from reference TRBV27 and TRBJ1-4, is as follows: EAQVTQNPRYLITVTGKKLTVTCSQNMNHEYMSWYRQDPGLGLRQIYYSMNVEVTDKGDVPEGYKVSRKEKRNFPLILESPSPNQTSLYFCASQRDRGPNEKLFFGSGTQLSVL.

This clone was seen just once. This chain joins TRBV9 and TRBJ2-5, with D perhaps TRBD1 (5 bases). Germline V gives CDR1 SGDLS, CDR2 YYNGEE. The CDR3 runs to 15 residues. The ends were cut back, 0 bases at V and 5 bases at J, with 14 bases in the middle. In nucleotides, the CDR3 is TGTGCCAGCAGCGTAGGGGTCAGGGAACCGGAGACCCAGTACTTC. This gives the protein CASSVGVREPETQYF.

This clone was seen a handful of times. The CDR3 here is CSVSTPGELFF. CDR3 in DNA: TGCAGTGTTTCCACGCCCGGGGAGCTGTTTTTT. This rearrangement joins TRBV20-1 to TRBJ2-2; D is ambiguous. The germline CDR1 and CDR2 sequences are DFQATT and SNEGSKA (reference sequence). The CDR3 is made up of 11 amino acids. Trimming cost V 7 bases and J 6 bases, with 9 bases left between them.

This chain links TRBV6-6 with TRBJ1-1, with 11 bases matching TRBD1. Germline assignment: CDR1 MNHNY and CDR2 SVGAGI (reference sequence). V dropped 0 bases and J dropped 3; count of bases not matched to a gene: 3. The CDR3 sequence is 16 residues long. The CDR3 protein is CASSYSRDRGDTEAFF. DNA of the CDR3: TGTGCCAGCAGTTACTCGAGGGACAGGGGGGACACTGAAGCTTTCTTT.

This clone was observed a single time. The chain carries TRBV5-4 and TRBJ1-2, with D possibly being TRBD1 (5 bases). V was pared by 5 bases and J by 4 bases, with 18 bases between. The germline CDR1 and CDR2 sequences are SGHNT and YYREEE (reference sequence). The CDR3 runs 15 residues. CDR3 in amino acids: CASSSGGAEGYGYTF. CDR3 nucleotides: TGTGCCAGCAGTTCGGGAGGGGCGGAAGGCTATGGCTACACCTTC.

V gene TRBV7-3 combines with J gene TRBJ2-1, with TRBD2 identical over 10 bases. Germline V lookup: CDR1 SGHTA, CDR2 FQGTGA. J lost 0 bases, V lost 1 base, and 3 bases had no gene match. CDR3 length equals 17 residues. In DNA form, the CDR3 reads TGTGCCAGCAGCTTAAACCCTAGCGGGAGCTCCTACAATGAGCAGTTCTTC. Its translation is CASSLNPSGSSYNEQFF.

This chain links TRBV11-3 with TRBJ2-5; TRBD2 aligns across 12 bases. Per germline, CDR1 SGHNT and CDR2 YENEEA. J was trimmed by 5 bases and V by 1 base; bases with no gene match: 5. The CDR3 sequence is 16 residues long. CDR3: CASSLGTSGARETQYF. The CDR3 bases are TGTGCCAGCAGCTTAGGGACTAGCGGGGCCCGCGAGACCCAGTACTTC. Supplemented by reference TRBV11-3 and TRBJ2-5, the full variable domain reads EAGVVQSPRYKIIEKKQPVAFWCNPISGHNTLYWYLQNLGQGPELLIRYENEEAVDDSQLPKDRFSAERLKGVDSTLKIQPAELGDSAVYLCASSLGTSGARETQYFGPGTRLLVL.

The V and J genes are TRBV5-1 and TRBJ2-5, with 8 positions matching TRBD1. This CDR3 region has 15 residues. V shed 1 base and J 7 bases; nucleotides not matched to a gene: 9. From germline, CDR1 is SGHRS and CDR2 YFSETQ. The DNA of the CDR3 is TGCGCCAGCAGCTTGACCAGGACAGGGACGGGGACCCAGTACTTC. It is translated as CASSLTRTGTGTQYF.

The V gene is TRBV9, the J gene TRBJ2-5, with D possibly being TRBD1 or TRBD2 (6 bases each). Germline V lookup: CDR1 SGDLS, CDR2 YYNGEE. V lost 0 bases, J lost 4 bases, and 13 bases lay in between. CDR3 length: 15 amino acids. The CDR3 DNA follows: TGTGCCAGCAGCGTAGGTGGGGGGCCAGGAGAGACCCAGTACTTC. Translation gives CASSVGGGPGETQYF.